A single sample is the source of the 30 T cell receptor beta chains below, sequenced in a study of CD8 T cells in ankylosing spondylitis. TCRdb itself ran the 5' RACE reads through MiXCR, one entry per CDR3 protein. The sample carries a few hundred thousand distinct CDR3 sequences, about 20% recorded once. Material: blood, either unsorted or a sorted T cell fraction (not recorded which). The receptors were gathered from a female donor with ankylosing spondylitis or in good health (not recorded which).

This rearrangement joins TRBV6-5 to TRBJ2-7, with TRBD2 matching 7 bases. CDR1 and CDR2 (germline): MNHEY, SVGAGI. With 4 bases clipped from V and 3 bases from J, the junction kept 9 bases outside the gene matches. This CDR3 contains 15 residues. CDR3 loop: CASSSPGLGRYEQYF. In DNA form, the CDR3 reads TGTGCCAGCAGTTCTCCCGGACTAGGCCGCTACGAGCAGTACTTC.

This clonotype has a handful of counts. The chain joins TRBV6-1 to TRBJ2-2, with D perhaps matching TRBD1 or TRBD2 (5 bases each). Germline V gene data show CDR1 as MNHNS and CDR2 as SASEGT. This CDR3 comprises 13 residues. V shed 8 bases and J shed 2 bases, with 9 bases lying between them. The CDR3 DNA follows: TGTGCCAGCGGGGGTTATAACACCGGGGAGCTGTTTTTT. This gives the protein CASGGYNTGELFF.

This chain's CDR3 is CSAAQGFGQPQHF. CDR3 nucleotides: TGCAGTGCTGCGCAGGGGTTTGGGCAGCCCCAGCATTTT. This sequence joins TRBV20-1 and TRBJ1-5; possibly TRBD1 for D (6 bases). Germline CDR1 is DFQATT and CDR2 is SNEGSKA (reference sequence). CDR3 length: 13 amino acids. Trimming removed 5 bases at V and 7 bases at J, with 15 bases between.

The chain joins TRBV9 to TRBJ2-3; D gene unclear. CDR3 size: 14 residues. Germline assignment: CDR1 SGDLS and CDR2 YYNGEE. Trimming removed 3 bases from V and 0 bases from J, with 8 bases in between. CDR3 amino acids: CASSGPTSTDTQYF. CDR3 DNA: TGTGCCAGCAGCGGGCCTACTAGCACAGATACGCAGTATTTT. Supplemented by reference TRBV9 and TRBJ2-3, the full variable domain reads DSGVTQTPKHLITATGQRVTLRCSPRSGDLSVYWYQQSLDQGLQFLIQYYNGEERAKGNILERFSAQQFPDLHSELNLSSLELGDSALYFCASSGPTSTDTQYFGPGTRLTVL.

Turning to this clonotype: It may be a read error: a sequence one base away is much more abundant. The V call is TRBV12-3 or TRBV12-4, the J call TRBJ2-1, with 10 bases aligning to TRBD2. The CDR3 sequence is 16 residues long. Trimming took 3 bases from V and 0 from J; bases not matched to a gene: 2. Here the CDR3 DNA reads TGTGCCAGCAGTTTCGCTAGCGGGAGCTCCTACAATGAGCAGTTCTTC. Translation gives CASSFASGSSYNEQFF.

In nucleotides, the CDR3 is TGTGCCAGCAGCCGTAAGGCGCGGGAGACATACGAGCAGTACTTC. It yields the protein CASSRKARETYEQYF. This chain uses TRBV7-2 with TRBJ2-7, with 7 positions matching TRBD2. With 5 bases clipped from V and 4 bases from J, the junction kept 11 bases outside the gene matches. There are 15 residues in the CDR3. The V gene's germline CDR1 is SGHTA and CDR2 FQGNSA.

This clonotype was counted between two and nine times. The chain links TRBV6-1 to TRBJ2-7, with TRBD1 identical over 8 bases. Looked up from germline, CDR1 is MNHNS and CDR2 is SASEGT. This CDR3 region has 13 residues. The V segment lost 7 bases and the J segment 6 bases; nucleotides outside the gene matches: 8. The CDR3: CASTGGFLGEQYF. CDR3 nucleotides: TGTGCCAGCACAGGGGGCTTTTTGGGCGAGCAGTACTTC.

This clonotype has just a few counts. This chain uses TRBV20-1 with TRBJ2-3, with TRBD2 matching over 7 bases. The CDR3 totals 16 residues. Trimming took 0 bases from V and 2 from J; bases not matched to a gene: 8. Germline V gene lookup returns CDR1 DFQATT and CDR2 SNEGSKA (reference sequence). In DNA, the CDR3 is TGCAGTGCTAGAGATCCAGGAGCGGGACTCACAGATACGCAGTATTTT. Its protein is CSARDPGAGLTDTQYF.

V is TRBV11-3 and J is TRBJ2-2, with TRBD1 matching 8 bases. Per the germline V gene, CDR1 is SGHNT and CDR2 is YENEEA. There are 15 residues in the CDR3. Trimming cost V 2 bases and J 3 bases; bases outside gene matches: 2. The CDR3 DNA reads as TGTGCCAGCAGCTTAACAGGGGGGTACACCGGGGAGCTGTTTTTT. It codes for CASSLTGGYTGELFF.

This clonotype was counted many times. Written as DNA, the CDR3 is TGCAGTGCGTTACACAGGGATACGCAGTATTTT. Translating gives CSALHRDTQYF. This rearrangement joins TRBV20-1 to TRBJ2-3; tentatively, D is TRBD1 (5 bases). Germline V gene sequence: CDR1 DFQATT, CDR2 SNEGSKA (reference sequence). The CDR3 length is 11 residues. Trimming left V 6 bases short and J 6 bases short, with 10 bases between.

This clonotype appeared a few times. The rearrangement uses TRBV7-3 and TRBJ2-7; D unclear. This CDR3 comprises 13 residues. Germline-derived CDR1 and CDR2 are SGHTA and FQGTGA. V lost 5 bases to trimming and J lost 7 bases, with 15 bases between them. This chain's CDR3 is CASSQRLHGEQYF. Written as DNA, the CDR3 is TGTGCCAGCAGCCAACGACTGCACGGGGAGCAGTACTTC. Together with reference TRBV7-3 and TRBJ2-7, the CDR3 gives the full variable domain: GAGVSQTPSNKVTEKGKYVELRCDPISGHTALYWYRQSLGQGPEFLIYFQGTGAADDSGLPNDRFFAVRPEGSVSTLKIQRTERGDSAVYLCASSQRLHGEQYFGPGTRLTVT.

V and J are TRBV5-1 and TRBJ2-7; a possible D gene is TRBD1 (6 bases). The CDR3 sequence is 15 residues long. V dropped 4 bases and J dropped 2 bases, with 16 bases sitting between them. Germline lookup yields CDR1 SGHRS and CDR2 YFSETQ. The CDR3 sequence: CASSTTGSNTYEQYF. CDR3 in DNA: TGCGCCAGCAGCACGACAGGCTCTAACACCTACGAGCAGTACTTC.

This clonotype was detected a few times. The chain uses TRBV2 and TRBJ2-3, with 7 bases identical to TRBD2. Germline values: CDR1 SNHLY, CDR2 FYNNEI. CDR3 length: 14 residues. V dropped 6 bases and J dropped 6; count of bases not matched to a gene: 9. The CDR3 DNA sequence: TGTGCCAGCAGAGCTCAGCGGGATAGGGATACGCAGTATTTT. Amino acid sequence: CASRAQRDRDTQYF.

This chain uses TRBV18 with TRBJ1-5; D possibly corresponds to TRBD1 (6 bases). The CDR3 extends over 13 amino acids. The V and J ends lost 2 bases and 7 bases respectively, with 9 bases between them. CDR1 KGHSH and CDR2 LQKENI come from the germline V gene. This CDR3 reads CASSPGDTQPQHF. In nucleotides, the CDR3 is TGTGCCAGCTCACCAGGGGACACACAGCCCCAGCATTTT.

The genes are TRBV6-5 and TRBJ2-1; 11 nucleotides line up with TRBD2. Germline CDR1 reads MNHEY; CDR2 reads SVGAGI. V was pared by 5 bases and J by 10 bases, with 10 bases of the junction left unmatched. CDR3 length: 15 amino acids. The DNA of the CDR3 is TGTGCCAGCAGTCGGGGGACTAGCGGTATTGCGGAGCAGTTCTTC. This codes for CASSRGTSGIAEQFF.

The V call is TRBV28, the J call TRBJ1-5; D gene ambiguous. This CDR3 contains 13 residues. The V gene lost 4 bases and the J gene lost 14 bases, with 18 bases spanning the gap. CDR1 is MDHEN and CDR2 is SYDVKM in the germline V gene. The CDR3: CASSSFSGVFEHF. For the CDR3, the DNA is TGTGCCAGCAGTTCCTTCTCCGGGGTTTTTGAGCATTTT.

V is TRBV20-1 and J is TRBJ1-4; no clear D gene. Germline values: CDR1 DFQATT, CDR2 SNEGSKA (reference sequence). The CDR3 covers 12 residues. With 2 bases removed from V and 5 bases from J, the gap between germline ends came to 6 bases. The CDR3 sequence: CSARPDNEKLFF. CDR3 sequence (DNA): TGCAGTGCTAGACCCGACAATGAAAAACTGTTTTTT.

Note on this clonotype: Germline and junction disagree at one end, which may indicate a read error. The chain is built from TRBV12-3 or TRBV12-4 and TRBJ2-2; D is ambiguous. The CDR3 length is 12 residues. CDR3 in DNA: TGTGCCAGCGGTTTTCGAACCGGGGAGCTGTTTTTT. Residues: CASGFRTGELFF.

At least ten counts were recorded for this clonotype. CDR3 amino acids: CAIPLGPGNTIYF. Written as DNA, the CDR3 is TGTGCCATCCCGTTGGGTCCTGGAAACACCATATATTTT. The genes are TRBV7-9 and TRBJ1-3; no clear D. V lost 10 bases and J lost 2, with 12 bases in between. This CDR3 has 13 residues. Germline CDR1 is SEHNR and CDR2 is FQNEAQ (reference sequence).

This clonotype was found many times. This chain joins TRBV29-1 and TRBJ2-3; D remains unclear. V gave up 4 bases and J gave up 2 bases, with 4 bases separating them. The CDR3 extends over 11 amino acids. In germline, CDR1 is SQVTM, CDR2 ANQGSEA. In DNA form, the CDR3 reads TGCAGCGTTGGAGACACAGATACGCAGTATTTT. Translating it yields CSVGDTDTQYF.

The J gene is TRBJ2-7, the V gene TRBV12-3 or TRBV12-4; tentatively, D is TRBD2 (6 bases). Trimming stripped 1 base from V and 5 bases from J, with 9 bases between. This CDR3 contains 13 residues. The CDR3 coding sequence is TGTGCCAGCAGTTTAGAGGCTAGCGACGAGCAGTACTTC. Its translation is CASSLEASDEQYF.

The chain employs TRBV28 and TRBJ2-3, with 9 bases lining up with TRBD2. Germline V lookup: CDR1 MDHEN, CDR2 SYDVKM. V lost 6 bases, J lost 4 bases, and 8 bases stayed unmatched. The CDR3 consists of 15 residues. The CDR3 here is CASRLAGEGSDTQYF. The CDR3 nucleotides are TGTGCCAGCAGATTAGCGGGAGAAGGGTCAGATACGCAGTATTTT.

This rearrangement joins TRBV7-8 to TRBJ2-7, with D perhaps TRBD1 (6 bases). The CDR3 has 15 amino acids. The V gene's germline CDR1 is SGHVS and CDR2 FQNEAQ. Deletions cut 6 bases from V and 6 bases from J, with 21 bases between. For the CDR3, the DNA is TGTGCCAGCAGTCGGACTCAGGGGATAACGGGCGAGCAGTACTTC. Translation: CASSRTQGITGEQYF.

This clonotype was recorded at least ten times. V usage is TRBV12-3 or TRBV12-4 and J usage is TRBJ2-1; no clear D gene. The CDR3 is 13 amino acids. Trimming removed 5 bases from V and 4 bases from J, with 9 bases in between. The CDR3 region is CASSLLPYNEQFF. The CDR3 DNA follows: TGTGCCAGCAGTCTCCTTCCTTACAATGAGCAGTTCTTC.

This clonotype has more than one count but fewer than ten. V and J are TRBV7-2 and TRBJ2-7; perhaps TRBD2 as D (5 bases). V was pared by 4 bases and J by 0 bases, with 10 bases between. CDR3 size: 14 residues. CDR1 is SGHTA, CDR2 FQGNSA, per germline. CDR3 nucleotides: TGTGCCAGCAGCTACGGACTGACCTCCTACGAGCAGTACTTC. It is translated as CASSYGLTSYEQYF.

This clonotype was observed many times. This sequence joins TRBV20-1 and TRBJ1-5; D gene uncertain. In germline, CDR1 is DFQATT, CDR2 SNEGSKA (reference sequence). The CDR3 contains 15 residues. The ends were cut back, 2 bases at V and 7 bases at J, with 18 bases in the middle. The CDR3 bases are TGCAGTGCTAGATCTCCCATGGGAAATGGACAGCCCCAGCATTTT. This encodes CSARSPMGNGQPQHF.

The chain combines TRBV5-1 with TRBJ2-1; 7 bases align to TRBD1. The germline V gene encodes CDR1 SGHRS and CDR2 YFSETQ. V was pared by 3 bases and J by 1 base, with 7 bases of the junction left unmatched. This CDR3 comprises 16 residues. DNA of the CDR3: TGCGCCAGCAGCTCAACAGGGGTCTCATCCTACAATGAGCAGTTCTTC. The encoded protein is CASSSTGVSSYNEQFF.

This clonotype has a count of ten or more. The J gene is TRBJ2-3, the V gene TRBV29-1; a possible D gene is TRBD2 (6 bases). Germline CDR1 SQVTM, CDR2 ANQGSEA. The CDR3 consists of 14 residues. Deletions cut 3 bases from V and 2 bases from J, with 12 bases between. CDR3 sequence: CSVEAGTSTDTQYF. The CDR3 coding sequence is TGCAGCGTTGAGGCTGGGACTTCCACAGATACGCAGTATTTT.

A few counts support this clonotype. The chain has TRBV11-2 and TRBJ2-1; tentatively, D is TRBD2 (5 bases). Trimming cost V 6 bases and J 4 bases, with 10 bases left between them. Germline CDR1 reads SGHAT; CDR2 reads FQNNGV. CDR3 length equals 13 residues. The CDR3 is CASRRTYYNEQFF. The CDR3 DNA is TGTGCCAGCAGACGGACTTATTACAATGAGCAGTTCTTC.

CDR3 residues: CASSITGQGLRGQPQHF. The CDR3 DNA follows: TGTGCCAGTAGTATTACGGGACAGGGGCTCCGGGGGCAGCCCCAGCATTTT. The chain joins TRBV19 to TRBJ1-5; 10 bases fit TRBD1. The CDR3 contains 17 residues. Losses at the gene ends were 3 bases for V and 7 bases for J; bases not matched to a gene: 12. CDR1 is LNHDA and CDR2 is SQIVND in the germline V gene (reference sequence).